This TCR beta chain was captured by sequencing in a study of shared clonotypes between healthy human individuals (TCRdb year 2020). In terms of the full investigation: Three men and a couple of women, aged 18 to 49 years, made up the cohort. Leukapheresis yielded between about 0.9 and 9.5 billion PBMCs per donor. For each donor, CD4 naive and CD4 memory were each given three plates, CD8 naive was given two plates, and CD8 memory was given one plate. Libraries were prepared and TCR repertoires were sequenced by different laboratories using diverse techniques, in order to increase sequencing depth and limit assay-specific biases. The study deeply sequenced blood TCR repertoires of 5 or 6 healthy adults to estimate repertoire size and the extent of clonotype sharing between individuals. The paper's findings and limits, for the study overall: The genetic and exposure-history diversity represented was limited by the small number of donors. Even with the large sequencing depth, rarefaction of the sorted-subset datasets indicated that sequencing was incomplete. Estimated clonotype richness was generally larger for naive than for memory subsets. Only blood was sampled, and tissue TCR repertoires likely differ from those in blood. Based on pairwise subsampling, the degree of clonotype sharing among donors was expected to be affected by sequencing depth. Compared with non-shared clonotypes, the clonotypes found in all four sorted-subset donors had higher generation probabilities. Across several donors, approximately 4.6% of naive CD4, roughly 3.5% of naive CD8, about 2% of memory CD4, and 0.4% of memory CD8 clonotypes were shared.

The germline V gene (reference sequence) supplies CDR1 LNHDA and CDR2 SQIVND. Trimming removed 6 bases from V and 4 bases from J; the gene matches leave 3 bases unexplained. The CDR3 sequence holds 13 residues, the cysteine and phenylalanine included. Only the CDR3 part of the read is kept: 39 bases, read in frame from the first base. Concerning this clone itself: The target of this receptor is not known. Base qualities were left out, and no much larger clone turns up one base away.

Using the deep immunoSEQ assay, TCR CDR3 regions were amplified from genomic DNA by multiplex PCR. Genomic DNA extracted from each cell subset was distributed evenly over all wells of several immunoSEQ 96-well plates, and each plate served as one replicate. For sorted subsets, each replicate PCR was loaded with about 0.2 ug genomic DNA, equivalent to approximately 27,000 T cell genomes. Purified libraries were measured with a Qubit 3.0 fluorometer, size-checked on a Bioanalyzer 2100, and measured again with the KAPA Library Quantification kit. Each immunoSEQ 96-well plate was sequenced on its own single-read 150-cycle Illumina NextSeq 550 flow cell. Per the authors' processing: Because only junctional sequences without quality scores were contained in the immunoSEQ output, filtering matching that applied to full-length reads could not be performed. Sequences were annotated with PyIR, a Python wrapper for IgBLAST v1.9, and V/J genes and CDR3 were assigned using IMGT germline references. Reads were filtered out if the reads had weak V/J assignments (E-value above 1e-6), no CDR3, stop codons, out-of-frame junctions, or ambiguous translated residues. V3J clonotypes were defined as sequences sharing the same inferred V gene, J gene, and CDR3 amino acid sequence. Percentage overlap between repertoires was calculated by dividing the number of shared unique clonotypes by the size of the smaller repertoire. Richness of each repertoire was evaluated using RTK rarefaction, the Chao1 estimator, and Recon v2.1 estimates of unobserved clonotypes. Generation probabilities were computed with OLGA for all TCRbeta clonotypes obtained by the gDNA method from several donors. Sourced from immuneACCESS, this table was stored by TCRdb with only in-frame sequences that have V and J called. A share of the clones is absent; for the studies checked, an unresolved V gene accounts for under half, and the remainder has no known explanation. From that table come the V and J calls and clone size; the DNA was used to work out D and trimming. The sample table records some 2 million clones; 85% to 95% of these occur just once. The ten largest clones take up 0.13% of the sample.

The donors were healthy, HIV-negative adults who had no recently reported acute infections or vaccinations. Every donor was a Caucasian adult living in Nashville, Tennessee, USA. CD4+ T cells were enriched by magnetic negative selection, after which naive cells were positively selected on CD45RA and the negative fraction was taken as the memory subset. Blood was obtained by leukapheresis, after which PBMCs were separated by Ficoll-Histopaque density gradient centrifugation and cryopreserved in liquid nitrogen vapor phase. Analytical flow cytometry was used to check the purity and quantity of every magnetically sorted T cell population. From each sorted fraction, genomic DNA was isolated and quantified by UV absorbance on a Nanodrop 2000c.

The sequence joins TRBV19 to TRBJ1-1; 9 nucleotides in the junction match TRBD1. This sequence originates from a young man in good health. Sequencing input: naive CD4+ T cells sorted from blood. According to the study, the label for this sample's cell subset or site signals: CD45RA+ positively selected. The DNA reads TGTGCCAGTAGCCCGGGACAGGGCACTGAAGCTTTCTTT. This gives the protein CASSPGQGTEAFF.